Only one count was recorded for the clone carrying this TCR beta chain. Antigen unknown. All sequencing subjects had displayed CD8+CD57+ cell expansion on flow cytometry. Patients were untreated when blood was sampled. This specimen belongs to a study of CD8+CD57+ T cells in acquired aplastic anemia. About the research overall: Recorded DNA amounts for sorted CD4+ and CD8+ cells had an average of 3.2 ug.

Study results and caveats: Researchers reported that CD8+ Simpson's diversity was not significantly different in patients versus controls. It was found that almost 30 CD8+ CDR3 sequences were shared between patients and controls.

CDR3 length: 18 amino acids. Trimming left V 4 bases short and J 3 bases short, with 24 bases between. From germline, CDR1 is MGHDK and CDR2 SYGVNS. The TCR beta profiling, which covered VDJ combination and CDR3 sequence, was carried out using genomic DNA as the template. One entry per CDR3 protein results from TCRdb running MiXCR on the reads. Here the sample spans a few hundred thousand distinct CDR3 sequences, 56% being singletons. The gene calls are TRBV25-1 and TRBJ1-2, with a tentative D call TRBD1 (5 bases). The origin of this receptor is a human donor with aplastic anemia. Sample: sorted CD4+, CD8+, or CD8+CD57+ T cells (not recorded which) from PBMCs. The CDR3 protein is CASSGSARGARVDYGYTF. DNA of the CDR3: TGTGCCAGCAGTGGAAGCGCGAGGGGCGCAAGGGTTGACTATGGCTACACCTTC.